This T cell receptor beta chain was recorded in a study of metastatic and nonmetastatic thyroid tumors. How the authors handled the data: CDR3 was compared across clinicopathological groups, and the resulting differences were used to build a distant-metastasis classifier for papillary thyroid cancer. TCRdb re-analyzed the PCR reads through MiXCR. The V and J calls come from TCRdb's annotation, not from the publication. The repertoire has 20,000 to 25,000 clones, more than 15% of them found once; the top ten carry approximately 2.9%. The CDR3 covers 13 residues. The J segment lost 5 bases and the V segment lost 6 bases, leaving 2 bases of the junction unmatched. Germline lookup yields CDR1 MDHEN and CDR2 SYDVKM. Study results and caveats: Patients with malignant thyroid tumors reportedly had significantly higher TCR beta diversity than those with benign nodules, in blood and tumor.

This clone showed up just a few times. Its matching antigen is unknown. Nobody among the patients had been given any treatment before thyroid surgery. The sample comprised adjacent normal tissue. This chain uses TRBV28 with TRBJ2-5, with 11 bases fitting TRBD1. The sequence was collected from a male donor with papillary thyroid cancer or a benign thyroid nodule (not recorded which). Some clones in this sample may be carry-over from other donors' samples. For the CDR3, the DNA is TGTGCCAGCAGGCGGACAGGGGGCGAGACCCAGTACTTC. Protein sequence: CASRRTGGETQYF.